This T cell receptor (beta chain) was obtained from a study of graft-versus-host responses after intestinal transplantation. Study in general: Induction with anti-thymocyte globulin, then tacrolimus and steroids for about 3 years, was given to all recipients. Study findings and constraints: Clonal ratios of graft-versus-host to host-versus-graft in allografts were high for patients exhibiting graft-donor T cell macrochimerism. GvH clones turned up in recipient marrow; some had shown up first in ileum or blood.

About this clone itself: The antigen is undetermined.

V lost 4 bases to trimming and J lost 6 bases, with 10 bases between them. The CDR3 spans 13 residues. In germline, CDR1 is MNHNS, CDR2 SASEGT. Produced via immunoSEQ multiplex PCR; TCRdb's table is partial and in-frame only. The sample lists about 96,000 clones, roughly 92% occurring once. The sequenced sample was unstimulated CD4+ T cells sorted from spleen or lymph node cells, obtained before intestinal transplant. This sequence joins TRBV6-1 and TRBJ2-1; D not resolved. This TCR was sampled from a human donor who received an intestinal transplant. DNA of the CDR3: TGTGCCAGCAGTGTTCACACCATCAATGAGCAGTTCTTC. This encodes CASSVHTINEQFF.